Included here is one TCR beta chain sequence, with context. What this receptor recognizes is not known. No qualities accompany the bases; no much larger clone lies one base away. The entry originates in a study of identical twins (dated by TCRdb to the mid-2010s). In the study overall: To test whether fetal clonotypes persist, this study deep-sequenced TCR alpha and beta repertoires from monozygotic twins, from unrelated adults of various ages, and from cord blood. To rule out contamination, the twin experiments were replicated at different times with different library preparation protocols. The paper's findings and limits, for the study overall: In monozygotic twins, out-of-frame TCR alpha sharing was systematically underestimated by recombination models, although the models agreed with sharing between unrelated individuals. Compared with coincidental sharing between unrelated individuals, an excess of low generation-probability sequences was observed among out-of-frame TCR alpha sequences shared between twins. Fewer insertions were carried by abundant cord blood beta clonotypes, a similar but weaker trend appeared in young adult naive repertoires, and no such trend appeared in memory repertoires. Because the same donors could not be followed over many years, the conclusions depended on cross-sectional statistical analysis. In beta out-of-frame sequences, excess twin sharing was weaker, because having fewer shared sequences lowered the signal-to-noise ratio. Zero-insertion analyses could be partly confounded by invariant T cells such as MAIT and iNKT, although diverse VJ usage argued against such confounding for most clonotypes.

CDR1 and CDR2 were assigned from the germline V gene (reference sequence) as DFQATT and SNEGSKA. V ends up 5 bases short and J 3 bases short, with an unmatched junction base count of 10. Its CDR3 holds 15 amino acids, cysteine through phenylalanine. Just the 45-base CDR3 DNA is kept, in frame starting at base 1. Every donor was a healthy Caucasian. Three pairs of female monozygotic twins, all aged 18 to 29 years, were included in the twin cohort. Peripheral blood mononuclear cells were used as the source from which RNA for TCR libraries was isolated. The library was built by means of 5' RACE. The data were produced on an Illumina HiSeq 2000. A universal primer binding site was added through template switching, and the final cDNA carried a unique molecular identifier so that TCR cDNA molecules could be counted accurately. First-strand cDNA for TCR alpha and beta chains was synthesized from specific primers in the conserved constant-segment region. Each cDNA library was double barcoded, with a SMART-Mk sample barcode plus Illumina barcodes, to control for contamination. TruSeq adapter sequences and Illumina sample barcodes were added in two successive PCR steps. The TCR alpha and beta cDNA libraries were sequenced on the Illumina HiSeq platform using custom primers. The original methods were these. Unique molecular identifiers were extracted from raw reads with MiGEC, and CDR3 positions were determined with MiXCR. For each individual, recombination models were inferred using an EM algorithm with the repgenHMM and IGoR tools. Shared clonotypes were analyzed with the tcR package in R, and sharing was normalized by the product of cloneset sizes. To study raw recombination free of thymic and clonal selection effects, out-of-frame nonproductive sequences were analyzed. In-frame beta chains were kept once TCRdb had trimmed the public reads at Q25 with fastp and called clones with MiXCR. Rows merge per CDR3 protein into single entries with the most common DNA and genes. What appears here as the V and J calls and clone size reflects TCRdb's work, not the paper's. A total of some 590,000 distinct CDR3 sequences appear in this sample, approximately 10% of them only once. The biggest ten clones account for roughly 3% of the sample.

This sample was shared with a second study, whose subject was yellow fever vaccine responses in identical twins. Drawing on the second study: According to the authors, the vaccine-induced T cell response in identical twins seemed to be partly convergent and partly specific to each individual. In identical twins, the study followed T cell clones that responded to the vaccine with precision.

Sequencing was done on a sample of PBMCs. The source is a woman aged 18-29 years in good health. The chain links TRBV20-1 with TRBJ2-3; TRBD1 agrees with 8 junctional bases. The bases read TGCAGTGCTGCGTGGACAGGGATAAGAACAGATACGCAGTATTTT. This yields the protein CSAAWTGIRTDTQYF.